The 13 T cell receptor beta chains below all came from one sample that was sequenced in a study of T cell responses to AZD1222 COVID-19 vaccine. Profiling relied on immunoSEQ multiplex PCR, and the TCRdb table lists in-frame clones only, not all of them. The profile shows 45,000 to 60,000 clones, 70% to 90% of them singletons. The sequences come from peripheral blood, collected on day 0 of AZD1222 vaccination. These receptor sequences come from an adult in good health.

V gene TRBV2 combines with J gene TRBJ2-2; 7 nucleotides line up with TRBD2. Losses at the gene ends were 3 bases for V and 4 bases for J; bases not matched to a gene: 5. The CDR3 consists of 15 residues. The germline V gene has CDR1 SNHLY and CDR2 FYNNEI. CDR3 bases: TGTGCCAGCAGTGAGGGAGGGTTTGGCACCGGGGAGCTGTTTTTT. Amino acids: CASSEGGFGTGELFF.

This chain joins TRBV11-3 and TRBJ2-1, with 7 bases aligning to TRBD1. This CDR3 comprises 15 residues. CDR1 is SGHNT and CDR2 is YENEEA in the germline V gene. With 3 bases clipped from V and 1 base from J, the junction kept 3 bases outside the gene matches. In DNA, the CDR3 is TGTGCCAGCAGCTTTCGACAGGGTTCCTACAATGAGCAGTTCTTC. Translating gives CASSFRQGSYNEQFF.

CDR3 coding DNA: TGTGCCAGTAGTACCAGACAGGACGAGCAGTTCTTC. Translated: CASSTRQDEQFF. The chain combines TRBV19 with TRBJ2-1; D perhaps matches TRBD1 (6 bases). Germline V gene lookup returns CDR1 LNHDA and CDR2 SQIVND (reference sequence). CDR3 length: 12 amino acids. Trimming shortened V by 4 bases and J by 10 bases, and 11 bases separated the two germline ends.

The CDR3 loop is CASSPTGRYSEAFF. CDR3 nucleotides: TGTGCCAGCAGCCCGACAGGGAGGTACTCTGAAGCTTTCTTT. The V and J genes are TRBV7-2 and TRBJ1-1; 7 positions match TRBD1. CDR3 size: 14 residues. Germline CDR1 and CDR2: SGHTA and FQGNSA. V lost 5 bases to trimming and J lost 6 bases; unmatched junction nucleotides: 9. Full variable domain (remainder filled in from reference TRBV7-2 and TRBJ1-1): GAGVSQSPSNKVTEKGKDVELRCDPISGHTALYWYRQSLGQGLEFLIYFQGNSAPDKSGLPSDRFSAERTGGSVSTLTIQRTQQEDSAVYLCASSPTGRYSEAFFGQGTRLTVV.

The rearrangement links TRBV5-1 to TRBJ1-4; D remains ambiguous. The CDR3 consists of 14 residues. CDR1 is SGHRS, CDR2 YFSETQ, per germline. V shed 0 bases and J shed 6 bases, with 9 bases lying between them. CDR3 amino acids: CASSLGRTDEKLFF. CDR3 DNA: TGCGCCAGCAGCTTGGGACGGACGGATGAAAAACTGTTTTTT.

The V call is TRBV7-8, the J call TRBJ1-2; 7 nucleotides align to TRBD1. Germline loops: CDR1 SGHVS, CDR2 FQNEAQ. J gave up 3 bases and V 5 bases, and 6 bases lay outside the gene matches. The CDR3 has 14 residues. This chain's CDR3 is CASSRTGVHYGYTF. The CDR3 DNA reads as TGTGCCAGCAGCCGTACAGGGGTACACTATGGCTACACCTTC.

This clone turned up a few times. The chain recombines TRBV3-1 (or the pseudogene TRBV3-2) with TRBJ1-2; no clear D gene. Trimming pared 0 bases from V and 1 base from J, leaving 0 bases between. From germline, CDR1 is LGHDT and CDR2 YNNKEL (reference sequence). CDR3 length: 12 amino acids. The CDR3 nucleotides are TGTGCCAGCAGCCAAGATAACTATGGCTACACCTTC. The encoded protein is CASSQDNYGYTF.

This clone was observed a few times. This sequence joins TRBV12-3 or TRBV12-4 and TRBJ1-4, with D hard to call. This CDR3 region has 13 residues. The ends were cut back, 3 bases at V and 8 bases at J, with 10 bases in the middle. The CDR3 reads CASSLVRPEKLFF. The CDR3, as DNA: TGTGCCAGCAGTTTGGTCAGGCCGGAAAAACTGTTTTTT.

V gene TRBV25-1 combines with J gene TRBJ2-3; possibly TRBD1 for D (7 bases). Trimming removed 2 bases from V and 2 bases from J, with 17 bases in between. The length of the CDR3 is 17 residues. CDR1 is MGHDK and CDR2 is SYGVNS in the germline V gene. The DNA of the CDR3 is TGTGCCAGCAGTGAACAGGGACAGTCGGGAGCCACAGATACGCAGTATTTT. It specifies CASSEQGQSGATDTQYF.

The rearrangement links TRBV19 to TRBJ2-7; TRBD1 matches at 8 bases. The CDR3 sequence is 15 residues long. Per germline, CDR1 LNHDA and CDR2 SQIVND (reference sequence). Losses at the gene ends were 3 bases for V and 4 bases for J; bases not matched to a gene: 8. The CDR3 DNA follows: TGTGCCAGTAGTATTCTGTACAGGGGGTTGTACGAGCAGTACTTC. Translation gives CASSILYRGLYEQYF.

V gene TRBV30 combines with J gene TRBJ1-5; D might be TRBD1 (6 bases). CDR3 length: 13 residues. Trimming cost V 3 bases and J 5 bases, with 11 bases left between them. Germline V CDR1 and CDR2: GTSNPN, SVGIG (reference sequence). The DNA for the CDR3 is TGTGCCTGGAGCAGGTCAGGGGATCAGCCCCAGCATTTT. Encoded protein: CAWSRSGDQPQHF.

This chain's CDR3 is CASSSLDYGYTF. CDR3 bases: TGTGCCAGCAGTTCCCTCGACTATGGCTACACCTTC. The gene calls are TRBV12-3 or TRBV12-4 and TRBJ1-2, with unresolved D. This CDR3 comprises 12 residues. Deletions cut 4 bases from V and 3 bases from J, with 6 bases between.

The V gene is TRBV5-8, the J gene TRBJ2-5; 12 bases match TRBD2. Unmatched junction bases numbered 5, after V lost 6 bases and J lost 5 bases. Germline CDR1 SGHTS, CDR2 YDEGEE. CDR3 length equals 14 residues. The CDR3 DNA is TGTGCCAGCAATCTAGCGGGGGGGCAGGAGACCCAGTACTTC. This gives the protein CASNLAGGQETQYF.